What follows are 6 T cell receptor beta chains derived from one specimen sequenced in a study of shared clonotypes between healthy human individuals. Assay: immunoSEQ multiplex PCR; the TCRdb copy retains only in-frame clones and omits some. This sample has around 370,000 clones, with 96% found just once. What was sequenced was memory CD8+ T cells sorted from blood. As for subset: CD45RO+ cells pooled with CCR7-negative TemRA cells. The origin of the receptors is a man aged 30 to 45 in good health.

This sequence joins TRBV5-1 and TRBJ2-2; 7 positions match TRBD1. The CDR3 has 14 residues. Germline loops: CDR1 SGHRS, CDR2 YFSETQ. The V gene end was trimmed by 3 bases and the J gene end by 4 bases; junction bases not matched to a gene: 3. CDR3 region: CASSSGQFTGELFF. The CDR3 bases are TGCGCCAGCAGCTCGGGACAGTTCACCGGGGAGCTGTTTTTT.

The V gene is TRBV5-1, the J gene TRBJ2-3, with D perhaps matching TRBD1 (5 bases). V lost 5 bases, J lost 1 base, and 11 bases lay in between. CDR3 size: 14 residues. In germline, CDR1 is SGHRS, CDR2 YFSETQ. The CDR3: CASSQGYGTDTQYF. The CDR3 region has the DNA TGCGCCAGCAGTCAGGGATATGGCACAGATACGCAGTATTTT.

V and J are TRBV27 and TRBJ1-1, with D maybe TRBD1 (6 bases). CDR1 MNHEY and CDR2 SMNVEV come from the germline V gene (reference sequence). The V and J ends lost 3 bases and 7 bases respectively, with 12 bases between them. This CDR3 region has 13 residues. This CDR3 reads CASSFGGGIEAFF. In DNA, the CDR3 is TGTGCCAGCAGTTTTGGAGGGGGTATTGAAGCTTTCTTT.

This sequence joins TRBV7-2 and TRBJ2-1, with TRBD2 matching 8 bases. There are 16 residues in the CDR3. Trimming took 5 bases from V and 3 from J; bases not matched to a gene: 9. CDR1 is SGHTA and CDR2 is FQGNSA in the germline V gene. CDR3 nucleotide sequence: TGTGCCAGCAGCCCCAGCGGCGGGAGGTTCTACAATGAGCAGTTCTTC. The encoded protein is CASSPSGGRFYNEQFF.

Remarks on this clone: The sample contains more than one DNA sequence encoding this CDR3. The chain recombines TRBV20-1 with TRBJ2-3; D is ambiguous. Germline CDR1 and CDR2: DFQATT and SNEGSKA (reference sequence). CDR3 length: 10 residues. V dropped 6 bases and J dropped 3 bases, with 4 bases sitting between them. CDR3 nucleotide sequence: TGCAGTGCCGTGACAGATACGCAGTATTTT. Its translation is CSAVTDTQYF.

V gene TRBV7-6 combines with J gene TRBJ2-5; no firm D call. V was shortened by 1 base and J by 4 bases, with 4 bases between the two germline ends. Germline-derived CDR1 and CDR2 are SGHVS and FNYEAQ. The CDR3 consists of 12 residues. The CDR3 here is CASSLDSETQYF. CDR3 nucleotide sequence: TGTGCCAGCAGCTTAGATTCAGAGACCCAGTACTTC.